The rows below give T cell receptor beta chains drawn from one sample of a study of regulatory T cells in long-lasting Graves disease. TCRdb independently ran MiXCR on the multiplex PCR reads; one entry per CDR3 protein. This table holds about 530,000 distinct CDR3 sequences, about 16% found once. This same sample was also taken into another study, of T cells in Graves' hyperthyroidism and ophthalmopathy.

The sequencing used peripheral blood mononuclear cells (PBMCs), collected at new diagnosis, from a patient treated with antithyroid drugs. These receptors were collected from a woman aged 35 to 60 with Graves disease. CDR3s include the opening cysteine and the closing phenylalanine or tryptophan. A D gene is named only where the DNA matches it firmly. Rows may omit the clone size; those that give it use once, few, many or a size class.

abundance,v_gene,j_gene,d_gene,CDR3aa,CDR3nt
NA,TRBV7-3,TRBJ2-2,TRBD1,CASSVTGGYRTGELFF,TGTGCCAGCAGCGTTACAGGGGGCTATAGGACCGGGGAGCTGTTTTTT
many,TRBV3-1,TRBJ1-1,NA,CASSQDWGWPTEAFF,TGTGCCAGCAGCCAAGATTGGGGGTGGCCCACTGAAGCTTTCTTT
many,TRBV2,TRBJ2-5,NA,CASSVGQETQYF,TGTGCCAGCAGTGTTGGGCAAGAGACCCAGTACTTC
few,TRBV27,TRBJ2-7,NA,CASSPGLGEQYF,TGTGCCAGCAGCCCAGGGCTTGGCGAGCAGTACTTC
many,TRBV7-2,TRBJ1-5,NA,CASSLALRGEGSQPQHF,TGTGCCAGCAGCTTAGCGCTTCGGGGCGAGGGGAGTCAGCCCCAGCATTTT
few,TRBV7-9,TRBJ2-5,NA,CASSSRGPVETQYF,TGTGCCAGCAGCAGTAGGGGTCCTGTAGAGACCCAGTACTTC
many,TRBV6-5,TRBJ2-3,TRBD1,CASSYRPGTVTDTQYF,TGTGCCAGCAGTTACCGTCCCGGGACAGTCACAGATACGCAGTATTTT
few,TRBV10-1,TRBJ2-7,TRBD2,CASGNSGPYEQYF,TGCGCCAGCGGGAATAGCGGGCCTTACGAGCAGTACTTC
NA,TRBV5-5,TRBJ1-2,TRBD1,CASSLREQGGLNYGYTF,TGTGCCAGCAGCTTGCGGGAACAGGGGGGACTTAACTATGGCTACACCTTC
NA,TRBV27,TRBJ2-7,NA,CASSLWGQGNYNEQYF,TGTGCCAGCAGTTTATGGGGGCAGGGAAACTACAATGAGCAGTACTTC
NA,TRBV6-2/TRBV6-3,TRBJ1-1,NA,CASSYLWATEAFF,TGTGCCAGCAGTTATTTATGGGCCACTGAAGCTTTCTTT
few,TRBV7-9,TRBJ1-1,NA,CASSLALGPNTEAFF,TGTGCCAGCAGCTTAGCGCTCGGGCCTAATACTGAAGCTTTCTTT
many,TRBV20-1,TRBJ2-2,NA,CSARLSWTANTGELFF,TGCAGTGCTAGACTTTCCTGGACAGCAAACACCGGGGAGCTGTTTTTT
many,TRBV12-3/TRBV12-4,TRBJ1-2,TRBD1,CASSFSTGGYGYTF,TGTGCCAGCAGTTTTTCGACAGGGGGGTATGGCTACACCTTC
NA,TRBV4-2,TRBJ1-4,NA,CASSQDLKLFF,TGTGCCAGCAGCCAAGACCTAAAACTGTTTTTT
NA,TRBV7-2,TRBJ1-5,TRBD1,CASSFGGGLAVGPQHF,TGTGCCAGCAGCTTTGGAGGGGGCCTAGCGGTGGGGCCCCAGCATTTT
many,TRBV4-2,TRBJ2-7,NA,CASSQETGEAYEQYF,TGTGCCAGCAGCCAAGAGACGGGGGAGGCCTACGAGCAGTACTTC
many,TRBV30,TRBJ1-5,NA,CAWSEGNQPQHF,TGTGCCTGGAGTGAGGGGAATCAGCCCCAGCATTTT
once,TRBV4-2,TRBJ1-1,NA,CASSQELYRDSNTEAFF,TGTGCCAGCAGCCAAGAACTGTACAGGGATTCGAACACTGAAGCTTTCTTT
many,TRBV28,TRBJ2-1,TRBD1,CASTPRTGAINEQFF,TGTGCCAGCACCCCACGGACAGGGGCTATTAATGAGCAGTTCTTC
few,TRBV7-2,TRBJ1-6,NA,CASSLEAAVNSPLHF,TGTGCCAGCAGCCTCGAAGCCGCCGTTAATTCACCCCTCCACTTT
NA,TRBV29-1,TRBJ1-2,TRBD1,CSGEEQGASGYTF,TGCAGCGGTGAAGAACAGGGGGCGAGTGGCTACACCTTC
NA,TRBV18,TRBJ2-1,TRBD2,CASSPPSGRFDEQFF,TGTGCCAGCTCACCACCTAGCGGGAGATTTGATGAGCAGTTCTTC
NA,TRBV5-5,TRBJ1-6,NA,CASSLSAGTYNSPLHF,TGTGCCAGCAGCTTGAGTGCCGGCACCTATAATTCACCCCTCCACTTT
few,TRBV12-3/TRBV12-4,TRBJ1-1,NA,CASSYGVKTEAFF,TGTGCCAGCAGTTACGGTGTGAAGACTGAAGCTTTCTTT
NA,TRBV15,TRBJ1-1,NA,CATSWVDTEAFF,TGTGCCACCAGCTGGGTAGACACTGAAGCTTTCTTT
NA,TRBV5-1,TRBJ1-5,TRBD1,CASSAGGFNQPQHF,TGCGCCAGCTCCGCAGGGGGTTTTAATCAGCCCCAGCATTTT
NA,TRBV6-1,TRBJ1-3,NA,CASRDSQDRSGNTIYF,TGTGCCAGCAGGGACAGCCAAGACCGCTCTGGAAACACCATATATTTT
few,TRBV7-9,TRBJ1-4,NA,CASSSLGGDEKLFF,TGTGCCAGCAGCTCCCTGGGGGGCGATGAAAAACTGTTTTTT
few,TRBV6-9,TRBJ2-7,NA,CASSYTRADYEQYF,TGTGCCAGCAGTTACACCAGGGCTGACTACGAGCAGTACTTC
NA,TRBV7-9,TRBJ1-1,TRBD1,CASSSSGDRGPRLLNTEAFF,TGTGCCAGCAGCTCCTCGGGAGACAGGGGGCCCCGATTATTGAACACTGAAGCTTTCTTT
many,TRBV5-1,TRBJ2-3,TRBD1,CASSPGTGTDTQYF,TGCGCCAGCAGCCCCGGGACAGGCACAGATACGCAGTATTTT
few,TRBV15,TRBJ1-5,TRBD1,CATSGQGQYQPQHF,TGTGCCACCAGCGGCCAGGGACAGTATCAGCCCCAGCATTTT
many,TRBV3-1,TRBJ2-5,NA,CASSQGGMGSQYF,TGTGCCAGCAGCCAAGGTGGCATGGGGTCCCAGTACTTC
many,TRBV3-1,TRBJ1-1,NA,CASSQRFGNTEAFF,TGTGCCAGCAGCCAGCGTTTCGGGAACACTGAAGCTTTCTTT
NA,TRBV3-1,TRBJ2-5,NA,CASSQDRVVAETQYF,TGTGCCAGCAGCCAAGATCGGGTGGTAGCGGAGACCCAGTACTTC
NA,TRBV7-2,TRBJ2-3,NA,CASSLDGAEGSTDTQYF,TGTGCCAGCAGCTTAGACGGGGCCGAGGGGAGCACAGATACGCAGTATTTT
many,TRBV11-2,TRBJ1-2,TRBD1,CASSLAGTGAYNYGYTF,TGTGCCAGCAGCTTAGCCGGGACAGGGGCCTATAACTATGGCTACACCTTC
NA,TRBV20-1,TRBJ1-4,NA,CSASQRTNEKLFF,TGCAGTGCTAGCCAGAGAACTAATGAAAAACTGTTTTTT
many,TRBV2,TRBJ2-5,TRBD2,CASSELAGGSETQYF,TGTGCCAGCAGTGAACTAGCGGGGGGTAGTGAGACCCAGTACTTC
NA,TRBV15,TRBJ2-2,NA,CATSRGSGRELFF,TGTGCCACCAGCAGAGGAAGCGGTCGGGAGCTGTTTTTT
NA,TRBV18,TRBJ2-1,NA,CASSPGAASYEQFF,TGTGCCAGCTCACCAGGGGCCGCGTCCTACGAGCAGTTCTTC
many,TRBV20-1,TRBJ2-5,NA,CSARAHGGAHPETQYF,TGCAGTGCTAGAGCTCACGGGGGAGCCCACCCAGAGACCCAGTACTTC